This T cell receptor (beta chain) was recorded in a study of control samples from healthy donors and cancer patients. Sequencing used immunoSEQ multiplex PCR; TCRdb keeps in-frame clones, though not all of them. The sample consists of about 410,000 clones, approximately 90% of them appearing once. This clone occurred once. The specimen sequenced was PBMCs. The receptor was derived from a man aged 40-50 years with head and neck cancer.

The CDR3 spells CASSEAATDTQYF. DNA of the CDR3: TGTGCCAGCAGTGAGGCAGCTACAGATACGCAGTATTTT. The chain employs TRBV25-1 and TRBJ2-3; D is uncertain. Germline assignment: CDR1 MGHDK and CDR2 SYGVNS. The V gene lost 3 bases and the J gene lost 3 bases, with 7 bases spanning the gap. CDR3 size: 13 residues.